This T cell receptor (beta chain) was recovered during a study of tumor and adjacent non-tumor tissue in lung cancer. In this sample, this clonotype turned up many times. What it binds is unknown. TCRbeta libraries were built with three rounds of nested PCR, modified from ARM-PCR. Each CDR3 protein is one row after TCRdb ran MiXCR on the multiplex PCR reads. The sample contains approximately 66,000 distinct CDR3 sequences, around 61% of which appear only once. No cell sorting was done before RNA was extracted from the tissue. Distant lung tissue was collected more than 3 cm away from the tumor edge. Donors were chemotherapy-naive, newly diagnosed lung cancer surgical patients in China, August–late 2014. The CDR3 sequence is 15 residues long. Per the germline V gene, CDR1 is MDHEN and CDR2 is SYDVKM. V lost 9 bases to trimming and J lost 3 bases, with 20 bases between them. Overall study findings and caveats: TCR diversity was significantly greater in tumor than normal lung tissue. Shorter survival was associated with higher TCR diversity in tumors. Tumor repertoires had a smaller top 100 clone share than normal lung.

The sequenced material came from distant non-tumor lung tissue. The source of this sequence is a man between 65 and 85 years old with non-small cell lung cancer. J is TRBJ1-1 and V is TRBV28; the D gene is possibly TRBD1 (6 bases). The CDR3 DNA sequence: TGTGCCAGTACTACCGCAGGGGCTACGGACACTGAAGCTTTCTTT. This translates into CASTTAGATDTEAFF.